This T cell receptor beta chain appears in the sequencing data of a study of PD-1 blockade in classical Hodgkin lymphoma. Time point: cycle 4 day 1 (C4D1), after more than five weeks of nivolumab. No patient escaped relapse after autologous stem cell transplantation, and brentuximab vedotin exposure varied. Using immunoSEQ multiplex PCR, the repertoire was profiled, and TCRdb retains in-frame clones only, with some absent. The sample has some 90,000 clones; more than 70% are singletons. This CDR3 is built from 18 residues. V was trimmed by 4 bases and J by 0 bases, leaving 17 bases between them. Germline values: CDR1 SGDLS, CDR2 YYNGEE.

The V call is TRBV9, the J call TRBJ2-6; the D gene is possibly TRBD1 (6 bases). This receptor was taken from a human donor with classical Hodgkin lymphoma. Sequenced here: peripheral blood mononuclear cells (PBMCs), sampled before the fourth cycle of nivolumab. DNA of the CDR3: TGTGCCAGCAGCTCAAGAGGGGGTATGAGCTCTGGGGCCAACGTCCTGACTTTC. This encodes CASSSRGGMSSGANVLTF.